This T cell receptor (beta chain) was captured in a study of cytomegalovirus exposure and HLA in healthy donors. Study-wide points: By HLA locus, TCR association rates varied in a later analysis, with DRB1 showing the most and HLA-C the fewest. Apart from CMV serostatus, no immune exposure information was available.

From germline, CDR1 is MRHNA and CDR2 SNTAGT. The CDR3 has 15 residues. The germline V and J ends were trimmed by 1 base and 2 bases, with 9 bases remaining between them. The PCR had 60 Vbeta and 13 Jbeta primers. Clones were read by immunoSEQ multiplex PCR, and TCRdb kept only the in-frame ones, dropping some. This sample has about 180,000 clones; just under 80% occur once, and the top ten carry approximately 2.1%. With respect to this clone: Its antigen is unidentified.

V and J are TRBV6-4 and TRBJ1-5; D not certain. The sequencing input was PBMCs. The TCR was taken from a woman aged 25 to 39 in good health and CMV-seronegative. The chain's CDR3 is CASSDLGLCNQPQHF. CDR3 nucleotides: TGTGCCAGCAGTGACTTAGGACTTTGCAATCAGCCCCAGCATTTT.